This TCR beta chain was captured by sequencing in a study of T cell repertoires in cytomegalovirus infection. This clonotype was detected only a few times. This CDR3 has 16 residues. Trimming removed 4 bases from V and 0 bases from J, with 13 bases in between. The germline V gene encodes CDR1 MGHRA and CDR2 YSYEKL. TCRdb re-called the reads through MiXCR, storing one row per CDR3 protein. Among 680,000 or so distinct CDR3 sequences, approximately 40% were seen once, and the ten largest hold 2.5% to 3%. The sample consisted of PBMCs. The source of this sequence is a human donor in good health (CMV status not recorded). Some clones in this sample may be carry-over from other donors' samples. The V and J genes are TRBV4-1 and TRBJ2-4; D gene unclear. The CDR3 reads CASSPRIQEAKNIQYF. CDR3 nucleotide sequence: TGCGCCAGCAGCCCAAGAATCCAGGAAGCCAAAAACATTCAGTACTTC.